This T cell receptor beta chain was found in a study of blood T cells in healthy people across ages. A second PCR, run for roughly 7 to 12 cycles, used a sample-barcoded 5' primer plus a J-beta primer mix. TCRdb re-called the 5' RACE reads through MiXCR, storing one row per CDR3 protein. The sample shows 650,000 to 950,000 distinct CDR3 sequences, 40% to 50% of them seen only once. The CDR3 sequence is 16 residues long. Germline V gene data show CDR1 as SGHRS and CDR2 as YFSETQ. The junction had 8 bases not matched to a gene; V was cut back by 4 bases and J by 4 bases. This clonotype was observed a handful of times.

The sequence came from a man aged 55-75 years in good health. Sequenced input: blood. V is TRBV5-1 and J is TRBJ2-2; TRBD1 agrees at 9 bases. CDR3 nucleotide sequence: TGCGCCAGCAGCCCGCGGACAGGGGTTGGCACCGGGGAGCTGTTTTTT. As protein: CASSPRTGVGTGELFF. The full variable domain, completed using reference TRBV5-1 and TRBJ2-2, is KAGVTQTPRYLIKTRGQQVTLSCSPISGHRSVSWYQQTPGQGLQFLFEYFSETQRNKGNFPGRFSGRQFSNSRSEMNVSTLELGDSALYLCASSPRTGVGTGELFFGEGSRLTVL.